The 8 T cell receptor beta chains below were found in one sample sequenced in a study of blood T cell repertoires in COVID-19. Clones were read by immunoSEQ multiplex PCR, and TCRdb kept only the in-frame ones, dropping some. The sample lists about 370,000 clones, roughly 90% occurring once. The sample taken for sequencing was peripheral blood. Receptors originate from a woman aged 25 to 45 with COVID-19, enrolled during active disease.

The V and J genes are TRBV14 and TRBJ2-2; TRBD2 agrees at 13 bases. Per germline, CDR1 SGHDN and CDR2 FVKESK. This CDR3 is built from 16 residues. V trimming: 4 bases; J trimming: 6 bases; junction bases outside the gene matches: 5. The CDR3 loop reads CASSLGLAGYAGELFF. The CDR3, as DNA: TGTGCCAGCAGCCTGGGACTAGCGGGATACGCCGGGGAGCTGTTTTTT. The whole variable domain, remainder taken from reference TRBV14 and TRBJ2-2, is EAGVTQFPSHSVIEKGQTVTLRCDPISGHDNLYWYRRVMGKEIKFLLHFVKESKQDESGMPNNRFLAERTGGTYSTLKVQPAELEDSGVYFCASSLGLAGYAGELFFGEGSRLTVL.

This clone was recorded only once. This chain connects TRBV6-5 to TRBJ2-1; TRBD2 matches 11 bases. Trimming removed 4 bases from V and 0 bases from J; junction bases left unmatched: 2. CDR3 size: 16 residues. Germline V gene data show CDR1 as MNHEY and CDR2 as SVGAGI. The CDR3, as DNA: TGTGCCAGCAGTTCAACTAGCGGGAGCTCCTACAATGAGCAGTTCTTC. This encodes CASSSTSGSSYNEQFF.

This chain joins TRBV11-2 and TRBJ2-7; 7 bases fit TRBD1. J was trimmed by 6 bases and V by 6 bases; bases with no gene match: 11. CDR1 is SGHAT, CDR2 FQNNGV, per germline. The CDR3 spans 14 residues. For the CDR3, the DNA is TGTGCCAGCAGGGTAGGGACAGTGAAGTCCGAGCAGTACTTC. Protein sequence: CASRVGTVKSEQYF. Looking up the rest from reference TRBV11-2 and TRBJ2-7 gives the full variable domain: EAGVAQSPRYKIIEKRQSVAFWCNPISGHATLYWYQQILGQGPKLLIQFQNNGVVDDSQLPKDRFSAERLKGVDSTLKIQPAKLEDSAVYLCASRVGTVKSEQYFGPGTRLTVT.

The chain is built from TRBV3-1 (or the pseudogene TRBV3-2) and TRBJ2-2, with TRBD1 as a possible D gene (6 bases). Per germline, CDR1 LGHDT and CDR2 YNNKEL (reference sequence). The CDR3 has 22 amino acids. V lost 0 bases and J 4 bases, leaving 30 bases between the germline ends. For the CDR3, the DNA is TGTGCCAGCAGCCAAGATTATCACGAGCGCCCCGAACTCAAGGGGGTCACCGGGGAGCTGTTTTTT. Residues: CASSQDYHERPELKGVTGELFF.

The chain joins TRBV2 to TRBJ2-3; no firm D call. This CDR3 is built from 14 residues. From germline, CDR1 is SNHLY and CDR2 FYNNEI. V was shortened by 7 bases and J by 0 bases, with 11 bases between the two germline ends. The DNA of the CDR3 is TGTGCCAGCACCCCAGCGCTAAGCACAGATACGCAGTATTTT. Translated: CASTPALSTDTQYF.

CDR3 sequence (DNA): TGTGCCAGCGGAGTTTCTAGGGAGACCCAGTACTTC. Amino acids: CASGVSRETQYF. The chain has TRBV28 and TRBJ2-5; D not resolved. V dropped 8 bases and J dropped 5 bases, with 12 bases sitting between them. The CDR3 totals 12 residues. Germline V lookup: CDR1 MDHEN, CDR2 SYDVKM.

The gene calls are TRBV30 and TRBJ1-1; D gene unclear. V lost 4 bases and J 0 bases, leaving 6 bases between the germline ends. Per the germline V gene, CDR1 is GTSNPN and CDR2 is SVGIG (reference sequence). The CDR3 sequence is 12 residues long. The CDR3 is CAWTLLNTEAFF. CDR3 in DNA: TGTGCCTGGACCCTTTTGAACACTGAAGCTTTCTTT.

V and J are TRBV11-2 and TRBJ2-7; TRBD2 matches at 8 bases. Germline-derived CDR1 and CDR2 are SGHAT and FQNNGV. The J segment lost 4 bases and the V segment lost 4 bases, leaving 6 bases of the junction unmatched. This CDR3 region has 14 residues. CDR3 DNA: TGTGCCAGCAGCTCTATAGCGGGATCTTACGAGCAGTACGTC. Its translation: CASSSIAGSYEQYV.